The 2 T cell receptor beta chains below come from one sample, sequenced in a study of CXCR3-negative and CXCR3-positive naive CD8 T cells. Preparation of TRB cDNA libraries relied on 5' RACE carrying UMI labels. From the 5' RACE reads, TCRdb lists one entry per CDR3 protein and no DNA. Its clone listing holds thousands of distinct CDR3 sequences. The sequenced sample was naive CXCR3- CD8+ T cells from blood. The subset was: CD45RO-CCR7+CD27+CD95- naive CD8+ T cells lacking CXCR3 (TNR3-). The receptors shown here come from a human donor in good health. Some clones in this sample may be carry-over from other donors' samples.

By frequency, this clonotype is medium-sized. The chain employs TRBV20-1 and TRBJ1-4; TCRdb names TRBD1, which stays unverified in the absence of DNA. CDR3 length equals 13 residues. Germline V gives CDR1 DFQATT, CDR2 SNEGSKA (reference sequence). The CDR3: CSAWDRVSGELFF.

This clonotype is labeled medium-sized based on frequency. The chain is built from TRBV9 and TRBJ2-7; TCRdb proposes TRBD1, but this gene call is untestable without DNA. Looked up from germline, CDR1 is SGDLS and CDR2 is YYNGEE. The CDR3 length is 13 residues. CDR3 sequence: CASSGPGGNEQYF.